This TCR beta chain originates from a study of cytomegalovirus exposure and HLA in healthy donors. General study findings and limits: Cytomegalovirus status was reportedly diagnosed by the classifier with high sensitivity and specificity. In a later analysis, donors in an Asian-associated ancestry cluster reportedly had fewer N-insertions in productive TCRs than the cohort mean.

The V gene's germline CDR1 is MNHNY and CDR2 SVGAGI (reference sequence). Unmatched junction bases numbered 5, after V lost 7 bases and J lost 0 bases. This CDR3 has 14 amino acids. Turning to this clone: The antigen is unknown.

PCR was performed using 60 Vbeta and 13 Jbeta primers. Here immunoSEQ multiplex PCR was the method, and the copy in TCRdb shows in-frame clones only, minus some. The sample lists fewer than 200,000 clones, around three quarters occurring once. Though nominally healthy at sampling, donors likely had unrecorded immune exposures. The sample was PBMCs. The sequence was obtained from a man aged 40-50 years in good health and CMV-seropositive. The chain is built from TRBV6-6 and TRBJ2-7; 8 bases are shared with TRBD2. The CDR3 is CASNPGTSSYEQYF. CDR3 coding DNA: TGTGCCAGCAATCCCGGGACTAGCTCCTACGAGCAGTACTTC.